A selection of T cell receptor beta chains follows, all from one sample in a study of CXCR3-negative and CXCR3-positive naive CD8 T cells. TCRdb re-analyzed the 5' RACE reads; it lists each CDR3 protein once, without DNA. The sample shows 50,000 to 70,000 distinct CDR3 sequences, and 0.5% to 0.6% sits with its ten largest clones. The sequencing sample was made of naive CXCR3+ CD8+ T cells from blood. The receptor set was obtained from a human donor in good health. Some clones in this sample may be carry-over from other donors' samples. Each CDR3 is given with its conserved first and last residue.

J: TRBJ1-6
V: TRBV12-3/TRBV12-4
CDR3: CASSGAPRDRNNSPLHF

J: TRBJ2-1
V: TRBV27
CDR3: CASSSDGREQFF

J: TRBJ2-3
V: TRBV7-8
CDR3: CASSIERDRGTDTQYF

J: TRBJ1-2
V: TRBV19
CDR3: CASSSTQGASYGYTF

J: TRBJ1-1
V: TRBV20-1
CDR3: CSASPRVWENTEAFF

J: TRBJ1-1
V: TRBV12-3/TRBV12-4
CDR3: CASSFMGPTEAFF

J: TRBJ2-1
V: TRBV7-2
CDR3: CASSPTDNEQFF

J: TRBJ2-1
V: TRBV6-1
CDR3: CASSVETGGYNEQFF

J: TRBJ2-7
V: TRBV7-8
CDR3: CASSLYSYEQYF

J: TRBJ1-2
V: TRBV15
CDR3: CATSRDDGTVYGYTF

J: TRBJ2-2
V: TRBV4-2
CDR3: CASSQPLGTGGANTGELFF

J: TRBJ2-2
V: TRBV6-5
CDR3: CASWSPEIGELFF

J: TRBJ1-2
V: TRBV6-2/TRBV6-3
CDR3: CASSPLPRSAYGYTF

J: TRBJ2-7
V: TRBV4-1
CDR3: CASSQVYTSGGADSYEQYF

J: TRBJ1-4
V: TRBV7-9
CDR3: CASSFDLDRGEKLFF

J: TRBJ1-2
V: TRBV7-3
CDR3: CASSSGQGYGYTF

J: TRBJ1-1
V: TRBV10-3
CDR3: CAISAGVGAGGTEAFF

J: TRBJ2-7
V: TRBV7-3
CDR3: CASSPGTGWSYEQYF

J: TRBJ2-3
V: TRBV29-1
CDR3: CSVEGVASQYFTDTQYF

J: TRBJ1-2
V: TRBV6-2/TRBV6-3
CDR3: CASSGRDLITAYYGYTF

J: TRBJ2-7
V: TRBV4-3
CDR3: CASSHALGGQVYEQYF

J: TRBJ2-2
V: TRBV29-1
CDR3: CSVEVVSGELFF

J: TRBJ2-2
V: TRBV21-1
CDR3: CASNQGPDRPRGTGELFF

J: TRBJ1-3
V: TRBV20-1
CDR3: CSARDREDSGNTIYF

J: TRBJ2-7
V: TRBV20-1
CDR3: CSADVTGTPSYEQYF

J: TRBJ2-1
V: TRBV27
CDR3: CASSLSLLGDEQFF

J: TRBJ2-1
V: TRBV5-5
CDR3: CASSLDVGSYNEQFF